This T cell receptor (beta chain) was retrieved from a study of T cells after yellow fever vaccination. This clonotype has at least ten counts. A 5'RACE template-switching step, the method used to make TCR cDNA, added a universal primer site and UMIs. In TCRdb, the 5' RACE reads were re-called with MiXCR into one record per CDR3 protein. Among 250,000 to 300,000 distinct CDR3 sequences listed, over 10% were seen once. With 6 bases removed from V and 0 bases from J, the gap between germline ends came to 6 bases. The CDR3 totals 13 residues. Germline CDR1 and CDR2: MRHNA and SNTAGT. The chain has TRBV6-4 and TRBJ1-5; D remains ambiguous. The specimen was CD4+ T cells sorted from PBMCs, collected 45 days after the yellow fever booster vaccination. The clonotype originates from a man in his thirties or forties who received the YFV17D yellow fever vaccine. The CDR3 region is CASRGDSNQPQHF. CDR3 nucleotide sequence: TGTGCCAGCAGGGGTGATAGCAATCAGCCCCAGCATTTT.